A single sample is the source of the 9 T cell receptor beta chains below, sequenced in a study of blood T cells in healthy people across ages. A J-beta primer mix and a sample-barcoded 5' primer were used in a second PCR of roughly 7 to 12 cycles. TCRdb independently ran MiXCR on the 5' RACE reads; one entry per CDR3 protein. The table shows about 750,000 distinct CDR3 sequences, with approximately 55% occurring only once. Sequencing was done on a sample of blood. These receptors came from an elderly man in good health.

V gene TRBV21-1 combines with J gene TRBJ1-2; the table's D call of TRBD1 was not tested on the DNA. TRBV21-1 is recorded as a pseudogene. The CDR3 consists of 18 residues. The chain's CDR3 is CASSKVRNKLGLWDGYTF. The DNA of the CDR3 is TGTGCCAGCAGCAAAGTACGGAACAAACTGGGCCTGTGGGATGGCTACACCTTC.

V usage is TRBV4-2 and J usage is TRBJ1-4; 8 bases fit TRBD1. Germline V gene sequence: CDR1 LGHNA, CDR2 YNFKEQ. This CDR3 spans 16 amino acids. V trimming: 1 base; J trimming: 7 bases; junction bases outside the gene matches: 8. The CDR3 DNA sequence: TGTGCCAGCAGCCAAGGTCAGGGGGCGCCCGGTGAAAAACTGTTTTTT. Protein product: CASSQGQGAPGEKLFF.

Only a few counts were recorded for this clonotype. The chain employs TRBV20-1 and TRBJ2-1; D may be TRBD2 (5 bases). The CDR3 spans 14 residues. V was trimmed by 3 bases and J by 3 bases, leaving 12 bases between them. Germline values: CDR1 DFQATT, CDR2 SNEGSKA (reference sequence). The CDR3 nucleotides are TGCAGTGCTAGTTCAGGCCGGGGCTACAATGAGCAGTTCTTC. It translates to CSASSGRGYNEQFF.

This clonotype appeared a few times. The V gene is TRBV6-2 or TRBV6-3, the J gene TRBJ2-5, with D perhaps being TRBD1 or TRBD2 (5 bases each). The CDR3 totals 14 residues. CDR1 and CDR2 from the germline V gene are MNHEY and SVGEGT. Trimming removed 5 bases from V and 4 bases from J, with 14 bases in between. CDR3 nucleotides: TGTGCCAGCAGTCGGGACCAGAAGGGAGAGACCCAGTACTTC. Encoded protein: CASSRDQKGETQYF.

This clonotype appeared a few times. This sequence joins TRBV11-2 and TRBJ2-5, with 13 bases lining up with TRBD2. The germline CDR1 and CDR2 sequences are SGHAT and FQNNGV. The CDR3 is 18 amino acids. V was clipped by 5 bases and J by 0 bases; unmatched bases: 9. The CDR3 here is CASSRGLAGTLNQETQYF. The CDR3 DNA follows: TGTGCCAGCAGCCGGGGACTAGCGGGGACCCTTAACCAAGAGACCCAGTACTTC. Together with reference TRBV11-2 and TRBJ2-5, the CDR3 gives the full variable domain: EAGVAQSPRYKIIEKRQSVAFWCNPISGHATLYWYQQILGQGPKLLIQFQNNGVVDDSQLPKDRFSAERLKGVDSTLKIQPAKLEDSAVYLCASSRGLAGTLNQETQYFGPGTRLLVL.

The V call is TRBV3-1, the J call TRBJ1-1, with D tentatively TRBD1 (6 bases). This CDR3 is built from 14 residues. CDR1 is LGHDT and CDR2 is YNNKEL in the germline V gene (reference sequence). V was trimmed by 6 bases and J by 5 bases, leaving 16 bases between them. CDR3 coding DNA: TGTGCCAGCAGAACCACCACAGGGAATACTGAAGCTTTCTTT. It yields the protein CASRTTTGNTEAFF.

The rearrangement links TRBV5-1 to TRBJ2-7, with 8 bases that match TRBD1. Germline values: CDR1 SGHRS, CDR2 YFSETQ. The CDR3 contains 15 residues. The V segment lost 4 bases and the J segment 0 bases; nucleotides outside the gene matches: 6. In DNA form, the CDR3 reads TGCGCCAGCAGCACCGGGGACAGGAGCTCCTACGAGCAGTACTTC. It is translated as CASSTGDRSSYEQYF.

This clonotype was picked up a small number of times. The J gene is TRBJ2-5, the V gene TRBV27; D might be TRBD2 (5 bases). The germline V gene has CDR1 MNHEY and CDR2 SMNVEV (reference sequence). V dropped 0 bases and J dropped 5 bases, with 16 bases sitting between them. The length of the CDR3 is 16 residues. In DNA form, the CDR3 reads TGTGCCAGCAGTTTATCGGGTATTGGCCGCGGGGAGACCCAGTACTTC. Translating gives CASSLSGIGRGETQYF.

About this clonotype: With a much larger clone just one base away, this may be a read error. The V gene is TRBV28, the J gene TRBJ2-7; D gene ambiguous. This CDR3 contains 10 residues. Germline V gene sequence: CDR1 MDHEN, CDR2 SYDVKM. Trimming pared 7 bases from V and 3 bases from J, leaving 4 bases between. The CDR3 spells CASNNYEQYF. CDR3 nucleotide sequence: TGTGCCAGCAACAACTACGAGCAGTACTTC.